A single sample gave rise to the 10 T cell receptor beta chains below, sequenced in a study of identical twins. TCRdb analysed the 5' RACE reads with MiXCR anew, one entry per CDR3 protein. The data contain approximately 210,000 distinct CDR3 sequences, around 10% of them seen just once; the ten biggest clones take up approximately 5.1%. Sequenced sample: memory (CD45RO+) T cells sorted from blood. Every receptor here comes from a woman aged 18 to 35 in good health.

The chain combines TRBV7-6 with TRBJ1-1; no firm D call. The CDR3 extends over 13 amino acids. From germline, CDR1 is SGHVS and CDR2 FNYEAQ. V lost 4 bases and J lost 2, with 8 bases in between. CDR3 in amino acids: CASSSPANTEAFF. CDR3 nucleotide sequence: TGTGCCAGCAGCTCCCCCGCCAACACTGAAGCTTTCTTT.

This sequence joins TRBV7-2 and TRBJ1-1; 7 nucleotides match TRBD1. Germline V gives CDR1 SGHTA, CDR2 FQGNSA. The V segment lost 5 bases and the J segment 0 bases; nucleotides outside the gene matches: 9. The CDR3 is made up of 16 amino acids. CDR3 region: CASSRQGLSMNTEAFF. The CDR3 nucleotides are TGTGCCAGCAGCCGACAGGGATTGTCTATGAACACTGAAGCTTTCTTT.

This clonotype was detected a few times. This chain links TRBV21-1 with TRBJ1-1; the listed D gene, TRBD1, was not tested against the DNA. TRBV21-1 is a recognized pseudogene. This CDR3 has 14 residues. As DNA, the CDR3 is TGTGCCAGCAGCATGCGGGCCGGGGGCACTGAAGCTTTCTTT. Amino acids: CASSMRAGGTEAFF.

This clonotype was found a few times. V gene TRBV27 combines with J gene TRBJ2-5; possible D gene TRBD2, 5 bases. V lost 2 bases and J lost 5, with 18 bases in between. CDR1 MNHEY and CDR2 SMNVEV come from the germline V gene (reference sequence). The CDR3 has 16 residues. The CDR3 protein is CASSLGGRLGAETQYF. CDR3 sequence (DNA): TGTGCCAGCAGTTTAGGTGGGAGACTCGGTGCGGAGACCCAGTACTTC.

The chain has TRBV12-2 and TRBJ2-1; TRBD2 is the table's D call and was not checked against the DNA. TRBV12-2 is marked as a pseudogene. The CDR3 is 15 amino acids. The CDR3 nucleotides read TGTGCAAGTCGCTGGGCGGGAGTGTCCTACAATGAGCAGTTCTTC. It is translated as CASRWAGVSYNEQFF.

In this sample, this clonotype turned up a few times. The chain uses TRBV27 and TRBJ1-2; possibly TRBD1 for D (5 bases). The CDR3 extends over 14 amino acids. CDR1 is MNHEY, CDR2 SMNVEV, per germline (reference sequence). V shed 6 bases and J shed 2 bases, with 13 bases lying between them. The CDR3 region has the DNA TGTGCCAGCAGCGAGGGGCGGAACAACTATGGCTACACCTTC. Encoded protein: CASSEGRNNYGYTF.

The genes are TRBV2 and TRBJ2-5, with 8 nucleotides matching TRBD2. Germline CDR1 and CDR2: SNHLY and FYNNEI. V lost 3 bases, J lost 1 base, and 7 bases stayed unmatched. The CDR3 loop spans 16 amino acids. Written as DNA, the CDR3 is TGTGCCAGCAGTGACTTAGTCGGGGGGGTCCAAGAGACCCAGTACTTC. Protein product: CASSDLVGGVQETQYF.

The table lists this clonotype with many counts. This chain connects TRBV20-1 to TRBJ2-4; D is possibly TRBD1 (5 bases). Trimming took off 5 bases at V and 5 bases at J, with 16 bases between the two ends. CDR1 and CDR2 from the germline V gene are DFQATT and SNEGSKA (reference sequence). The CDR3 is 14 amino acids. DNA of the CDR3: TGCAGTGCTCTAGACCAGGGAAGGGAAAACATTCAGTACTTC. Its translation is CSALDQGRENIQYF.

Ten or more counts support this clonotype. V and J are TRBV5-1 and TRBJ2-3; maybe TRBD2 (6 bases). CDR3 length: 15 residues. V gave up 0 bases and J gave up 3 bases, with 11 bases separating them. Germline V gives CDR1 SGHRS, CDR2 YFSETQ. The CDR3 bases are TGCGCCAGCAGCTTGGGACTAGTCCATACAGATACGCAGTATTTT. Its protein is CASSLGLVHTDTQYF.

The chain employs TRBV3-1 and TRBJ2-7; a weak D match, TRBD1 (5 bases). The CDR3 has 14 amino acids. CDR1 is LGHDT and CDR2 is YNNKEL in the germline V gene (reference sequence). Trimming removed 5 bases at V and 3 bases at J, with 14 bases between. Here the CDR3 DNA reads TGTGCCAGCAGCAGCTCGACAAGGGGCTACGAGCAGTACTTC. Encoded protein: CASSSSTRGYEQYF.